This T cell receptor (beta chain) was retrieved from a study of T cells in Graves' hyperthyroidism and ophthalmopathy (dated by TCRdb to about 2019). In the study overall: Peripheral blood was sampled at the time of initial diagnosis, prior to any treatment. To identify distinguishing TCR V-J signatures, a discovery cohort of some 99 patients was used, comprising under 45 with Graves' ophthalmopathy and 57 with stable Graves' hyperthyroidism. Prospective prediction of ophthalmopathy was tested in an independent validation cohort consisting of 18 hyperthyroidism patients and around 16 patients who later progressed to ophthalmopathy. For training and testing, the 95 to 100 patients in the discovery cohort were randomly divided in a 7:3 ratio. In addition, the study compared T-cell repertoires in thyroid tissue and in blood from roughly six Graves' hyperthyroidism patients. After sampling, hyperthyroidism patients received methimazole starting at 30 mg daily, and ophthalmopathy patients received high-dose intravenous methylprednisolone. The paper reports TCR Vbeta CDR3 sequencing of approximately 140 peripheral blood samples: approximately 43 ophthalmopathy, about 75 hyperthyroidism and roughly 17 progressor patients.

This clonotype showed up just a few times. The target of this receptor is not known. Base-call qualities are not available, and no considerably larger clone is one nucleotide away. Stable Graves' hyperthyroidism was defined as the absence of progression to ophthalmopathy over 18 months of follow-up. Hyperthyroidism patients were aged 18 to 65 years and newly diagnosed, with disease duration of less than 2 months. Exclusion was applied to patients with uncontrolled infections, other autoimmune diseases, pregnancy or lactation. Clinical symptoms, serum thyroxine and TRAb, thyroid ultrasound, and orbital computed tomography formed the basis for the diagnoses. Ficoll-Paque density gradient centrifugation was used to isolate PBMCs from around 9.1 ml of fresh peripheral blood. Trizol reagent was used to extract total RNA, and RNA quality was then checked on an Agilent 2100 Bioanalyzer. Overall study results and their limits: In validation, the model predicted progression to ophthalmopathy a median of 6.5 months before onset, with 70% to 71% sensitivity and roughly 72% specificity. In cross-validation, a model built on a 13 V-J signature told ophthalmopathy apart from stable hyperthyroidism with approximately 90% sensitivity and around 83% specificity, and in testing the same model reached 80%/75%. Most expanded thyroid clonotypes (frequency above 0.001) were also found in blood, which suggests that blood repertoires may mirror thyroid immune responses. No statistical method was used to set the sample size in advance, and investigators knew the group allocation.

Amplification of TCR beta CDR3 regions was carried out from RNA transcripts. The first round of RT-PCR for the TCR CDR3 was performed with the HTBI primer set and the Qiagen OneStep RT-PCR kit. Libraries were constructed in a second round of multiplex PCR, after which size selection and purification were carried out. Sequencing of the libraries was done on an Illumina HiSeq2000 using paired-end 100 bp reads. As for the authors' bioinformatics: SOAPnuke was used to process the raw data, removing reads that contained adapters or uncalled bases, had a mean Phred below 15, or lacked an exact match to the constant primer or identifier. High-quality paired reads were merged with COPE v1.2.5, and unique nucleotide sequences were defined as clonotypes. Clonotypes were aligned to IMGT TRBV, TRBD and TRBJ reference segments using MiTCR v1.1. Analysis was restricted to V-J combinations with a frequency above 0.0001, which covered roughly 99% of repertoires. A TCS score was defined as the ratio of F50 (clonal expansion) to E x V (chaos), with BLOSUM62-based TCRdist applied between CDR3 peptides within each V-J. Welch's t-statistics and random forest reduced 514 V-J features to 13, which were used in a naive Bayes classifier (R e1071). Starting from the raw public reads, TCRdb applied fastp trimming at Q25, assembled clones with MiXCR and retained in-frame beta chains. Rows merge per CDR3 protein into single entries with the most common DNA and genes. These V and J calls rely on TCRdb rather than the paper's analysis. Counted in this sample were hundreds of thousands of distinct CDR3 sequences; approximately 15% of them appeared once. The leading ten clones occupy roughly a tenth of the sample.

Based on the germline V gene, the CDR1 and CDR2 sequences are KGHSH and LQKENI. From the cysteine up to the phenylalanine, the CDR3 has a length of 15 residues. Solely the CDR3 DNA is kept, with 45 bases framed from the first base. V is cut by 1 base and J by 3 bases, and the space between the germline ends is 12 bases. This TCR was sampled from a woman aged 18-30 years with Graves' hyperthyroidism. Here the chain combines TRBV18 and TRBJ1-1; the D gene cannot be named for sure. Material: blood. CDR3 region: CASSPLTDRDTEAFF. The base sequence is TGTGCCAGCTCACCACTTACGGATCGTGACACTGAAGCTTTCTTT. The entire variable domain, with the stretches around the CDR3 drawn from the reference TRBV18 and TRBJ1-1 proteins, is NAGVMQNPRHLVRRRGQEARLRCSPMKGHSHVYWYRQLPEEGLKFMVYLQKENIIDESGMPKERFSAEFPKEGPSILRIQQVVRGDSAAYFCASSPLTDRDTEAFFGQGTRLTVV.